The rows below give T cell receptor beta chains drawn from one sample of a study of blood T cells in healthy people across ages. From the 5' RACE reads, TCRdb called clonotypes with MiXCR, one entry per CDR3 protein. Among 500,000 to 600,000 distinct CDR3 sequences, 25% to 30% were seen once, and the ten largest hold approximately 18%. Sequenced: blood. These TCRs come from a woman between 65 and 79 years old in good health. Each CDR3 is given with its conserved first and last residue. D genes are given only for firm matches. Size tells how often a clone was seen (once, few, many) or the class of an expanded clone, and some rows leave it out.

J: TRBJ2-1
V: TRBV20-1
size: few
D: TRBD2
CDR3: CSARDGGVSLNEQFF
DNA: TGCAGTGCTAGAGACGGGGGGGTGTCGCTAAATGAGCAGTTCTTC

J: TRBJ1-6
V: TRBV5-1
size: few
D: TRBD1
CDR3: CASSSLIQGGDSPLHF
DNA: TGCGCCAGCAGCTCGCTAATCCAGGGGGGTGATTCACCCCTCCACTTT

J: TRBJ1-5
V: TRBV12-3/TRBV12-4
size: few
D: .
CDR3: CASSPGRIQPQHF
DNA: TGTGCCAGCAGTCCAGGGAGAATTCAGCCCCAGCATTTT

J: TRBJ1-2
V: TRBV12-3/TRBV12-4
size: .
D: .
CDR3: CASSPYRTAYTF
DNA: TGTGCCAGCAGTCCCTACCGGACAGCCTACACCTTC

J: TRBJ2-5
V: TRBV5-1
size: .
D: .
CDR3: CASSEPGNFHAQYF
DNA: TGCGCCAGCAGTGAGCCGGGGAATTTTCATGCCCAGTACTTC

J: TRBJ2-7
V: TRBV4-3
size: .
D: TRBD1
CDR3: CASSHGTGGHEQYF
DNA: TGCGCCAGCAGCCATGGGACAGGGGGCCACGAGCAGTACTTC

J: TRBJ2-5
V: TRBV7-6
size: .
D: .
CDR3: CASSLVGGSLETQYF
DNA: TGTGCCAGCAGCTTAGTGGGCGGCTCACTAGAGACCCAGTACTTC

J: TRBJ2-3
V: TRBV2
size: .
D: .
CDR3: CASIKGADTQYF
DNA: TGTGCCAGCATCAAGGGAGCAGATACGCAGTATTTT

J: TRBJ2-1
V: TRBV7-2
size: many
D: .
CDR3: CASSLFTEQFF
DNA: TGTGCCAGCAGCTTATTCACTGAGCAGTTCTTC

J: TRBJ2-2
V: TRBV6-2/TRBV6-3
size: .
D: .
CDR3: CASRSTNTGELFF
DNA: TGTGCCAGCAGGAGCACGAACACCGGGGAGCTGTTTTTT

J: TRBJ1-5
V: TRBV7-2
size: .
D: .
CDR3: CASSGRANQPQHF
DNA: TGTGCCAGCAGCGGGCGGGCGAATCAGCCCCAGCATTTT

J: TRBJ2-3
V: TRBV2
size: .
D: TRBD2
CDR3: CASNQLAGSTDTQYF
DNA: TGTGCCAGCAACCAGCTAGCGGGAAGCACAGATACGCAGTATTTT

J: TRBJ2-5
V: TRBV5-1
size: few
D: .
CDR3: CASGQIQETQYF
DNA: TGCGCCTCAGGACAGATCCAAGAGACCCAGTACTTC

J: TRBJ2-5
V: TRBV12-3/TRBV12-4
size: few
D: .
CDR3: CASSLTRAQETQYF
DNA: TGTGCCAGCAGTTTAACCCGGGCACAAGAGACCCAGTACTTC

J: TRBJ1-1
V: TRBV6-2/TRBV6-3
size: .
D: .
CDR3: CASSSQGGSNTEAFF
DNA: TGTGCCAGCAGTTCCCAGGGAGGGAGTAACACTGAAGCTTTCTTT

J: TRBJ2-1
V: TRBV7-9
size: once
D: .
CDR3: CASSLAQVYNEQFF
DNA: TGTGCCAGCAGCTTAGCACAGGTATACAATGAGCAGTTCTTC

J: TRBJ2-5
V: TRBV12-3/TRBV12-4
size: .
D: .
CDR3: CASSSVDDETQYF
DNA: TGTGCCAGCAGCTCTGTGGACGATGAGACCCAGTACTTC

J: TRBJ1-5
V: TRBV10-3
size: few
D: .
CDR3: CAISGGPRTDSNQPQHF
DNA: TGTGCCATCAGTGGAGGGCCAAGAACTGATAGCAATCAGCCCCAGCATTTT

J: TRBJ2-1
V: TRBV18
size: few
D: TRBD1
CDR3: CASSPFLSGQGSYNEQFF
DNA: TGTGCCAGCTCACCATTTCTTTCCGGACAGGGATCCTACAATGAGCAGTTCTTC

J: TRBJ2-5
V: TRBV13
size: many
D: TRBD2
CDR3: CASSPGTSEETQYF
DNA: TGTGCCAGCAGCCCAGGGACTAGCGAAGAGACCCAGTACTTC

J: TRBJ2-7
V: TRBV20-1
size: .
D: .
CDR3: CSALSSGPGEQYF
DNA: TGCAGTGCGCTTTCCTCAGGGCCGGGCGAGCAGTACTTC

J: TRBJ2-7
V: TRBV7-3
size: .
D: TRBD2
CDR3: CASSTTSGGRQYF
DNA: TGTGCCAGCAGCACGACTAGCGGAGGGAGGCAGTACTTC

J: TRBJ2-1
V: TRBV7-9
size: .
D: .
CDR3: CASSLEGTPYNEQFF
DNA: TGTGCCAGCAGCTTAGAGGGGACCCCTTACAATGAGCAGTTCTTC

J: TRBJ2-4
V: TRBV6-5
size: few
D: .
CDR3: CASSRTAKNIQYF
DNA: TGTGCCAGCAGTCGGACGGCCAAAAACATTCAGTACTTC

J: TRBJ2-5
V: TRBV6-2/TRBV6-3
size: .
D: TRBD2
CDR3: CASSSGTTRWETQYF
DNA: TGTGCCAGCAGTTCCGGGACTACCCGTTGGGAGACCCAGTACTTC

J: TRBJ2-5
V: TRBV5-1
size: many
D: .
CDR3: CASSLVGAETQYF
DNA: TGCGCCAGCAGCTTGGTGGGGGCGGAGACCCAGTACTTC

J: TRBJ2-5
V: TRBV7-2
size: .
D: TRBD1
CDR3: CASSFGDSRRRRTQYF
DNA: TGTGCCAGCAGCTTCGGGGACAGCAGAAGACGTAGGACCCAGTACTTC

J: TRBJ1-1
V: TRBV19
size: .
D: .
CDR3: CASSNTGPRTEAFF
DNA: TGTGCCAGTAGTAATACAGGGCCCCGCACTGAAGCTTTCTTT

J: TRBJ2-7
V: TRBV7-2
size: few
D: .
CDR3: CASSFQRSYEQYF
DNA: TGTGCCAGCAGCTTTCAACGCTCCTACGAGCAGTACTTC

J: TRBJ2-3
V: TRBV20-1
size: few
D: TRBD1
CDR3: CSARTGLNTDTQYF
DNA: TGCAGTGCCAGGACAGGGCTTAACACAGATACGCAGTATTTT

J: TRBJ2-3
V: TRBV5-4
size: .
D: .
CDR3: CASSLRRTVGTDTQYF
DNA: TGTGCCAGCAGCTTGAGACGGACCGTAGGCACAGATACGCAGTATTTT

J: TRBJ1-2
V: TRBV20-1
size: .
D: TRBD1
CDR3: CSAPGRGGYGYTF
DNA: TGCAGCGCCCCGGGCAGGGGGGGCTATGGCTACACCTTC

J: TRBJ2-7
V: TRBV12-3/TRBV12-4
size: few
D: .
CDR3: CASRPKNAGFYEQYF
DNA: TGTGCCAGCAGACCCAAGAATGCGGGGTTCTACGAGCAGTACTTC

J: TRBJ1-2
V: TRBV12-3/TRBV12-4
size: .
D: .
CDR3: CASSSGQRTSYTF
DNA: TGTGCCAGCAGTTCAGGACAGCGGACGAGCTACACCTTC

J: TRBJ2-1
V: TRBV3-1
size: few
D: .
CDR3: CASSQGPPTYYNEQFF
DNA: TGTGCCAGCAGCCAAGGGCCACCCACTTATTACAATGAGCAGTTCTTC

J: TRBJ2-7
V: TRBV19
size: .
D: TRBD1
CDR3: CASSSGTAHYEQYF
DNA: TGTGCCAGTAGTTCCGGGACAGCCCATTACGAGCAGTACTTC

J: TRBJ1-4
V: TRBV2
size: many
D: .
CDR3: CASSAPGQEKLFF
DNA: TGTGCCAGCAGTGCGCCGGGCCAGGAAAAACTGTTTTTT

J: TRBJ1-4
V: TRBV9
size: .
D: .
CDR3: CASSVGATVNERLFF
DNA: TGTGCCAGCAGCGTAGGAGCGACAGTGAATGAAAGACTGTTTTTT

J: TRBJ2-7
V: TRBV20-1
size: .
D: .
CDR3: CSAIRGQYYEQYF
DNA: TGCAGTGCCATCCGAGGCCAATACTACGAGCAGTACTTC

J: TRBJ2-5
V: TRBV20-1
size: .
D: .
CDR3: CSAMLGNQETQYF
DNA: TGCAGTGCTATGTTGGGGAACCAAGAGACCCAGTACTTC

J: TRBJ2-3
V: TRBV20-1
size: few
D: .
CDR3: CSLTPFRTDTQYF
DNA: TGCAGTCTTACCCCGTTCCGCACAGATACGCAGTATTTT

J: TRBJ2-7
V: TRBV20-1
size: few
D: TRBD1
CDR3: CSAPHRGDEQYF
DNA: TGCAGTGCCCCTCACAGGGGCGACGAGCAGTACTTC

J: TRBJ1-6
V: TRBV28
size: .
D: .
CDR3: CASSLSPGQPNSPLHF
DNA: TGTGCCAGCAGTTTGTCTCCCGGACAGCCAAATTCACCCCTCCACTTT

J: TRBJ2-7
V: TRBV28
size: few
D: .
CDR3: CASSSQSTGRPF
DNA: TGTGCCAGCAGTTCCCAATCAACAGGGAGGCCTTTC

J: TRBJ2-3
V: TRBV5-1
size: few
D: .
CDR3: CASNGGGPTDTQYF
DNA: TGCGCCAGTAATGGGGGGGGGCCCACAGATACGCAGTATTTT

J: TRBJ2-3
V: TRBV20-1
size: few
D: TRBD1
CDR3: CSASGQGGSLKENTQYF
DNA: TGCAGTGCCTCTGGACAGGGGGGTAGTCTGAAGGAGAATACGCAGTATTTT

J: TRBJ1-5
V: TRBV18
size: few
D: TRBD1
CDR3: CASSLTGTGGGTGNQPQHF
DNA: TGTGCCAGCTCACTAACCGGGACAGGGGGCGGAACAGGCAATCAGCCCCAGCATTTT

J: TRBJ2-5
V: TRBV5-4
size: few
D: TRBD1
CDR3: CASSRQGATETQYF
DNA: TGTGCCAGCAGCCGACAGGGTGCGACGGAGACCCAGTACTTC

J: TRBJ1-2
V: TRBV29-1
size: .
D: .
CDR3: CSVTTDLYGYTF
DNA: TGCAGCGTTACGACAGACCTCTATGGCTACACCTTC

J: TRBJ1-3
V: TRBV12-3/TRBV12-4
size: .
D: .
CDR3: CASVGNGNTIYF
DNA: TGTGCCAGCGTAGGGAATGGAAACACCATATATTTT